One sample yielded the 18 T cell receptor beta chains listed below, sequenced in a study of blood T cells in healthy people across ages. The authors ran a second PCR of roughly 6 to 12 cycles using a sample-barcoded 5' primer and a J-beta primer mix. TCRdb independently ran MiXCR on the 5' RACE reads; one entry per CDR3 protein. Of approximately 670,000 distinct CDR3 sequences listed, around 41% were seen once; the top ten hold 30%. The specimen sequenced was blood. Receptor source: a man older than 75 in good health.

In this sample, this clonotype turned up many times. The CDR3 region is CASSHSVLFRVGAKNIQYF. The DNA for the CDR3 is TGTGCCAGCAGCCACTCCGTCCTGTTCAGGGTCGGGGCCAAAAACATTCAGTACTTC. The chain carries TRBV3-1 and TRBJ2-4; D possibly corresponds to TRBD1 (5 bases). Trimming left V 3 bases short and J 1 base short, with 22 bases between. From germline, CDR1 is LGHDT and CDR2 YNNKEL (reference sequence). This CDR3 has 19 residues. Filled out from reference TRBV3-1 and TRBJ2-4, the complete variable domain reads DTAVSQTPKYLVTQMGNDKSIKCEQNLGHDTMYWYKQDSKKFLKIMFSYNNKELIINETVPNRFSPKSPDKAHLNLHINSLELGDSAVYFCASSHSVLFRVGAKNIQYFGAGTRLSVL.

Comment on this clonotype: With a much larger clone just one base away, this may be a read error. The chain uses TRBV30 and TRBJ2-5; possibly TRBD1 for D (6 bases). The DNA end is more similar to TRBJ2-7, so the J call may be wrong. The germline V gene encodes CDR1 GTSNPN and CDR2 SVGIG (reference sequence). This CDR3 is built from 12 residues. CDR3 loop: CAWRGQYCEQYF. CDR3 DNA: TGTGCCTGGAGAGGACAGTACTGCGAGCAGTACTTC.

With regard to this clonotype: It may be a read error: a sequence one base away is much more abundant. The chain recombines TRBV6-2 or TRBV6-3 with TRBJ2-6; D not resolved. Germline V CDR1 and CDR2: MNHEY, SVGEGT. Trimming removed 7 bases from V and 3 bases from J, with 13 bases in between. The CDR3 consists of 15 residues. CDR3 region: CASNLVGFGANVLTF. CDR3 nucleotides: TGTGCCAGCAACTTGGTCGGGTTTGGGGCCAACGTCCTGACTTTC.

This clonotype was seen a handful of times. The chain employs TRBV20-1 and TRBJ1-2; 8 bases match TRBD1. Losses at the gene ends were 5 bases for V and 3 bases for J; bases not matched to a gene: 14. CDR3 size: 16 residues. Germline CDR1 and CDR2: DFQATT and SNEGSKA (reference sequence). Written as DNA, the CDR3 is TGCAGTGCTCTTCCGGGACAGGTTCGACGCGACTATGGCTACACCTTC. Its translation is CSALPGQVRRDYGYTF.

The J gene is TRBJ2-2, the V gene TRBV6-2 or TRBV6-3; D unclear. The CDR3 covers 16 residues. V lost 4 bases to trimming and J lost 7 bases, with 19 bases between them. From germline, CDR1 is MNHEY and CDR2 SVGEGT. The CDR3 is CASSLRPNTKGGELFF. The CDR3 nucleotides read TGTGCCAGCAGTTTGCGCCCCAATACAAAGGGCGGGGAGCTGTTTTTT.

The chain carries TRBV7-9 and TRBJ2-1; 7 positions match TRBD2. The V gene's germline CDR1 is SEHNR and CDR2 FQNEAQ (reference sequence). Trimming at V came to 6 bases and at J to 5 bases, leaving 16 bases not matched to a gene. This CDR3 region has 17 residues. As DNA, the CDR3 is TGTGCCAGCAGTTCCTGGGGCGTAGGGAGGGAGAACAATGAGCAGTTCTTC. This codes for CASSSWGVGRENNEQFF.

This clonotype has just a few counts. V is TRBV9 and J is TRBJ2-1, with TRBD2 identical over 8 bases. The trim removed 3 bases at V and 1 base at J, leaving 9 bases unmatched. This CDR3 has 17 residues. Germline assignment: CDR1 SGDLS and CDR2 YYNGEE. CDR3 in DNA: TGTGCCAGCAGCGAACCCCGGAGCGGGAGTTCCTACAATGAGCAGTTCTTC. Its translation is CASSEPRSGSSYNEQFF.

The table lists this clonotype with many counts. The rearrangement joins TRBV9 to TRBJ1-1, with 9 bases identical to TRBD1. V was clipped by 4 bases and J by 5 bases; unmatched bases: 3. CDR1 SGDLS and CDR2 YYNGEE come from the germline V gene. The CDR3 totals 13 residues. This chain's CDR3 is CASSFGQGTEAFF. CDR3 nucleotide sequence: TGTGCCAGCAGCTTTGGACAGGGGACTGAAGCTTTCTTT.

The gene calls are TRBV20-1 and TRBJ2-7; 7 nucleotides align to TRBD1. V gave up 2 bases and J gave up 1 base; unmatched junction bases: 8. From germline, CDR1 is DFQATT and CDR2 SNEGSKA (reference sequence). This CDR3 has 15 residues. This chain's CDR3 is CSARPGQRQSYEQYF. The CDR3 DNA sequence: TGCAGTGCTAGACCGGGACAGAGACAATCCTACGAGCAGTACTTC.

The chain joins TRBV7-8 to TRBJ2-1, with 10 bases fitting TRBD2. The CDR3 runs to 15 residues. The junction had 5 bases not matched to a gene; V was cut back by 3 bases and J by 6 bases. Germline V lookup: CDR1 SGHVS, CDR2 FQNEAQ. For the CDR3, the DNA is TGTGCCAGCAGCTTGAGGGGACTAGCGCGCAATGAGCAGTTCTTC. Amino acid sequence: CASSLRGLARNEQFF.

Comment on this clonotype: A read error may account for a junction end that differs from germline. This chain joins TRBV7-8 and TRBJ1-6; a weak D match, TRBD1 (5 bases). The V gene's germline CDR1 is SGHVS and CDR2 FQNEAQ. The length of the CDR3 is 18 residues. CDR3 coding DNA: TGTGCCAGCAGCTTTTACCCGGGTGGGGACGGGTCTAATCCACCCCTCCACTTT. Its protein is CASSFYPGGDGSNPPLHF. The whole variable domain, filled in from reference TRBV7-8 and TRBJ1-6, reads GAGVSQSPRYKVAKRGQDVALRCDPISGHVSLFWYQQALGQGPEFLTYFQNEAQLDKSGLPSDRFFAERPEGSVSTLKIQRTQQEDSAVYLCASSFYPGGDGSNPPLHFGNGTRLTVT.

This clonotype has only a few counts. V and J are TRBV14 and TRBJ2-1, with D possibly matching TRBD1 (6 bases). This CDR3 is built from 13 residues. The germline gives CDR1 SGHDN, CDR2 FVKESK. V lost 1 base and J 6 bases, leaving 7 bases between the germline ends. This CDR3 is CASSQVRGNEQFF. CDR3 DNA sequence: TGTGCCAGCAGCCAAGTCAGGGGCAATGAGCAGTTCTTC.

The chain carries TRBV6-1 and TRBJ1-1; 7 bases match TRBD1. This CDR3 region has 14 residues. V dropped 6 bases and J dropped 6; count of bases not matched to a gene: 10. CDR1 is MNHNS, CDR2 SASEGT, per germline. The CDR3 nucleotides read TGTGCCAGCAGACATACAGGGGTGGTCGCTGAAGCTTTCTTT. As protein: CASRHTGVVAEAFF.

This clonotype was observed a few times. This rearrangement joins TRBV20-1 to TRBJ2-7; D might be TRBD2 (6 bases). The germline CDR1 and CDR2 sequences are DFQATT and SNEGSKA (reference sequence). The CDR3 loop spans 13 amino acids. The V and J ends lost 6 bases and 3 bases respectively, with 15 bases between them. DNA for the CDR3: TGCAGTGCACCCGTCGGAGGGGACTACGAGCAGTACTTC. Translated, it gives CSAPVGGDYEQYF.

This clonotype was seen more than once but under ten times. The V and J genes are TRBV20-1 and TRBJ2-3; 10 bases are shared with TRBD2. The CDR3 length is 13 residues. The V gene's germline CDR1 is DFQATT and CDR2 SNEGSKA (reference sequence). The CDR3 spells CSAERGGRNTQYF. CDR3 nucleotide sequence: TGCAGCGCCGAGCGGGGGGGCCGAAACACGCAGTATTTT.

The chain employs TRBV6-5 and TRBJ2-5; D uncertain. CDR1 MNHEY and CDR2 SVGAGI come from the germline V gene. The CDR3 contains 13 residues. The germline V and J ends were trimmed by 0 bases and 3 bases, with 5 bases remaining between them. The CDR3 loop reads CASSYSNEETQYF. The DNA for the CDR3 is TGTGCCAGCAGTTACTCGAACGAAGAGACCCAGTACTTC.

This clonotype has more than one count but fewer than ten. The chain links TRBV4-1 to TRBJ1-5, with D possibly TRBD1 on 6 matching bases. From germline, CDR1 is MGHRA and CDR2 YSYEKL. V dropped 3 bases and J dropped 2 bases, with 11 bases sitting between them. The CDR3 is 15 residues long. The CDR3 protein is CASSQQGLGNQPQHF. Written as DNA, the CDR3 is TGCGCCAGCAGCCAGCAGGGGTTGGGCAATCAGCCCCAGCATTTT.

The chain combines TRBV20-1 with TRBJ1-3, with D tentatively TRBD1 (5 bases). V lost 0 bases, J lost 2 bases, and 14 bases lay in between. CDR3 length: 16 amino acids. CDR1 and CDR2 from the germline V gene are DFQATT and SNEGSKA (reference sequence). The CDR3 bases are TGCAGTGCTAGAGATGTCTTAGGGACCCCTGGAAACACCATATATTTT. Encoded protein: CSARDVLGTPGNTIYF.